Listed here are 17 T cell receptor beta chains from one sample, sequenced in a study of identical twins. TCRdb analysed the 5' RACE reads with MiXCR anew, one entry per CDR3 protein. The sample gives hundreds of thousands of distinct CDR3 sequences, about 12% of which show up once; around 1.5% is in the top ten. The data also belong to a second study, concerning yellow fever vaccine responses in identical twins.

The specimen sequenced was PBMCs. The receptors shown here come from a woman aged 18-29 years in good health.

This clonotype was seen a handful of times. The chain links TRBV11-2 to TRBJ1-2, with D perhaps TRBD1 (5 bases). Germline CDR1 reads SGHAT; CDR2 reads FQNNGV. The ends were cut back, 5 bases at V and 7 bases at J, with 11 bases in the middle. The CDR3 has 12 amino acids. Here the CDR3 reads CASSPSGVGYTF. The DNA for the CDR3 is TGTGCCAGCAGCCCTTCGGGGGTTGGCTACACCTTC. Filled out from reference TRBV11-2 and TRBJ1-2, the complete variable domain reads EAGVAQSPRYKIIEKRQSVAFWCNPISGHATLYWYQQILGQGPKLLIQFQNNGVVDDSQLPKDRFSAERLKGVDSTLKIQPAKLEDSAVYLCASSPSGVGYTFGSGTRLTVV.

Ten or more counts support this clonotype. The chain combines TRBV6-1 with TRBJ2-1; 7 bases line up with TRBD2. Germline CDR1 and CDR2: MNHNS and SASEGT. The CDR3 contains 17 residues. The J segment lost 0 bases and the V segment lost 3 bases, leaving 8 bases of the junction unmatched. The CDR3 region has the DNA TGTGCCAGCAGTGATGGGGGGACTACGAGCTCCTACAATGAGCAGTTCTTC. Its translation is CASSDGGTTSSYNEQFF.

This clonotype occurred many times. The chain couples TRBV24-1 to TRBJ2-7, with 9 bases fitting TRBD2. V dropped 3 bases and J dropped 12; count of bases not matched to a gene: 5. CDR1 is KGHDR, CDR2 SFDVKD, per germline. The CDR3 sequence is 12 residues long. CDR3 in DNA: TGTGCCACCAGTGATCCCGGACTAGCGCTGTACTTC. Translating gives CATSDPGLALYF.

The chain links TRBV7-9 to TRBJ1-1, with D possibly matching TRBD1 (5 bases). Germline CDR1 reads SEHNR; CDR2 reads FQNEAQ (reference sequence). CDR3 length: 14 residues. V lost 3 bases to trimming and J lost 0 bases, with 8 bases between them. DNA for the CDR3: TGTGCCAGCAGCTTGGGGGAACTGAACACTGAAGCTTTCTTT. It is translated as CASSLGELNTEAFF.

Many counts were recorded for this clonotype. The CDR3 nucleotides are TGTGCCAGCACCCTGGGCATGAACACTGAAGCTTTCTTT. Amino acids: CASTLGMNTEAFF. V is TRBV25-1 and J is TRBJ1-1; D not resolved. This CDR3 region has 13 residues. The germline CDR1 and CDR2 sequences are MGHDK and SYGVNS. V was trimmed by 7 bases and J by 0 bases, leaving 9 bases between them.

In its sample, this clonotype was seen a few times. The V and J genes are TRBV12-3 or TRBV12-4 and TRBJ2-5; D is ambiguous. V was trimmed by 6 bases and J by 1 base, leaving 9 bases between them. This CDR3 spans 13 amino acids. The chain's CDR3 is CASSRLIQETQYF. The DNA of the CDR3 is TGTGCCAGCAGCCGACTCATCCAAGAGACCCAGTACTTC.

V usage is TRBV7-9 and J usage is TRBJ1-2; D is unresolved. The germline V and J ends were trimmed by 4 bases and 4 bases, with 16 bases remaining between them. Per the germline V gene, CDR1 is SEHNR and CDR2 is FQNEAQ (reference sequence). This CDR3 comprises 15 residues. The DNA of the CDR3 is TGTGCCAGCAGCTCCAACGTAGCAGCTTTCTATGGCTACACCTTC. This sequence encodes CASSSNVAAFYGYTF. Based on the CDR3 plus reference TRBV7-9 and TRBJ1-2, the full variable domain is DTGVSQNPRHKITKRGQNVTFRCDPISEHNRLYWYRQTLGQGPEFLTYFQNEAQLEKSRLLSDRFSAERPKGSFSTLEIQRTEQGDSAMYLCASSSNVAAFYGYTFGSGTRLTVV.

This clonotype was picked up many times. A junction end diverges from the germline sequence, so it may reflect a read error. The genes are TRBV10-3 and TRBJ1-1, with 8 positions matching TRBD1. The CDR3 is made up of 13 amino acids. Germline V CDR1 and CDR2: ENHRY, SYGVKD. In nucleotides, the CDR3 is TGCGCCATCCTCGGACAGGGGAACACTGAAGCTTTCTTT. This codes for CAILGQGNTEAFF.

This clonotype showed up just a few times. The chain links TRBV12-3 or TRBV12-4 to TRBJ1-2, with D maybe TRBD1 (5 bases). The CDR3 sequence is 14 residues long. The ends were cut back, 1 base at V and 6 bases at J, with 12 bases in the middle. CDR3 protein: CASSLGGRVDGYTF. The CDR3, as DNA: TGTGCCAGCAGTTTAGGCGGCAGGGTGGATGGCTACACCTTC.

This clonotype was counted at least ten times. The chain couples TRBV5-1 to TRBJ1-1; no reliable D call. Germline loops: CDR1 SGHRS, CDR2 YFSETQ. This CDR3 spans 16 amino acids. Trimming left V 3 bases short and J 1 base short, with 16 bases between. CDR3 DNA sequence: TGCGCCAGCAGCTCAATTGACCTAGAACGGAACACTGAAGCTTTCTTT. Its protein is CASSSIDLERNTEAFF. The whole variable domain, filled in from reference TRBV5-1 and TRBJ1-1, reads KAGVTQTPRYLIKTRGQQVTLSCSPISGHRSVSWYQQTPGQGLQFLFEYFSETQRNKGNFPGRFSGRQFSNSRSEMNVSTLELGDSALYLCASSSIDLERNTEAFFGQGTRLTVV.

This clonotype has a handful of counts. V and J are TRBV12-3 or TRBV12-4 and TRBJ1-5, with D perhaps TRBD1 (6 bases). The V gene lost 6 bases and the J gene lost 2 bases, with 14 bases spanning the gap. The CDR3 runs 15 residues. The chain's CDR3 is CASSYRDGRNQPQHF. In DNA form, the CDR3 reads TGTGCCAGCAGCTACAGGGATGGGCGCAATCAGCCCCAGCATTTT.

This rearrangement joins TRBV29-1 to TRBJ1-2; D gene uncertain. CDR1 SQVTM and CDR2 ANQGSEA come from the germline V gene. The ends were cut back, 0 bases at V and 6 bases at J, with 14 bases in the middle. The CDR3 consists of 14 residues. The CDR3 loop reads CSVEEENWENGYTF. The CDR3 region has the DNA TGCAGCGTTGAAGAGGAGAACTGGGAGAATGGCTACACCTTC.

The chain links TRBV6-4 to TRBJ2-2; tentatively, D is TRBD1 (6 bases). Germline V gene lookup returns CDR1 MRHNA and CDR2 SNTAGT. The V gene lost 6 bases and the J gene lost 5 bases, with 13 bases spanning the gap. This CDR3 has 14 amino acids. The DNA for the CDR3 is TGTGCCAGCAGACCACAGGGAGAAACCGGGGAGCTGTTTTTT. It is translated as CASRPQGETGELFF.

This clonotype has more than one count but fewer than ten. This CDR3 is CASTPSGGRNEQFF. The CDR3 DNA sequence: TGTGCCAGCACCCCGTCCGGGGGACGAAATGAGCAGTTCTTC. The genes are TRBV27 and TRBJ2-1, with D maybe TRBD2 (6 bases). Germline loops: CDR1 MNHEY, CDR2 SMNVEV (reference sequence). The CDR3 runs to 14 residues. Trimming stripped 7 bases from V and 7 bases from J, with 17 bases between.

The chain employs TRBV24-1 and TRBJ1-1; D uncertain. V was cut by 3 bases and J by 3 bases, with 7 bases left in between. CDR3 length: 13 amino acids. The germline V gene has CDR1 KGHDR and CDR2 SFDVKD. The CDR3 loop reads CATSDRSYTEAFF. CDR3 DNA sequence: TGTGCCACCAGTGATAGGTCCTACACTGAAGCTTTCTTT.

This chain joins TRBV11-2 and TRBJ2-7; 8 nucleotides agree with TRBD1. CDR3 length: 12 residues. Germline CDR1 SGHAT, CDR2 FQNNGV. The trim removed 5 bases at V and 8 bases at J, leaving 5 bases unmatched. CDR3 DNA: TGTGCCAGCAGCCACGGACAGGGCAAGCAGTACGTC. Protein product: CASSHGQGKQYV.

This clonotype has a handful of counts. The rearrangement joins TRBV7-9 to TRBJ2-5; tentatively, D is TRBD1 or TRBD2 (6 bases each). Deletions cut 0 bases from V and 1 base from J, with 12 bases between. CDR3 size: 16 residues. In germline, CDR1 is SEHNR, CDR2 FQNEAQ (reference sequence). The CDR3 region has the DNA TGTGCCAGCAGCTTAGCGGGGGGCCTAATCCAAGAGACCCAGTACTTC. Translated, it gives CASSLAGGLIQETQYF. The whole variable domain, remainder taken from reference TRBV7-9 and TRBJ2-5, is DTGVSQNPRHKITKRGQNVTFRCDPISEHNRLYWYRQTLGQGPEFLTYFQNEAQLEKSRLLSDRFSAERPKGSFSTLEIQRTEQGDSAMYLCASSLAGGLIQETQYFGPGTRLLVL.